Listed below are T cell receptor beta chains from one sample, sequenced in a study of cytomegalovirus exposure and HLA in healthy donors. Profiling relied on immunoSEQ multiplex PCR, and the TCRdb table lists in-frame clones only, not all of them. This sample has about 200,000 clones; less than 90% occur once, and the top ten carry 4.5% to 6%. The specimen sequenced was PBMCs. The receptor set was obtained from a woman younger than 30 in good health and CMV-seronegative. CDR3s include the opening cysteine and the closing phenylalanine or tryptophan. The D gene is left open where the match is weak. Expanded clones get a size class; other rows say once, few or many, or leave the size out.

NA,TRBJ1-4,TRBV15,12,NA,TGTGCCACCAGTCGTAGGAATGAAAAACTGTTTTTT,CATSRRNEKLFF
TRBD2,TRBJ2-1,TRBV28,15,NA,TGTGCCAGCACCTCCGGGACTAGCGGCTACAATGAGCAGTTCTTC,CASTSGTSGYNEQFF
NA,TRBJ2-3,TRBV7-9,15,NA,TGTGCCAGCTGGATTGAAAGGGGGGGAACAGATACGCAGTATTTT,CASWIERGGTDTQYF
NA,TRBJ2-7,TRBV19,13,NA,TGTGCCAGTAGTAACCGGGATATCCACGAGCAGTACTTC,CASSNRDIHEQYF
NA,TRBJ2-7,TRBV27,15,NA,TGTGCCAGCAGTTTAAAATGGGACATATCCTACGAGCAGTACTTC,CASSLKWDISYEQYF
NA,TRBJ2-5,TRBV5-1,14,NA,TGCGCCAGCAGCTTGGATGCTAGACAAGAGACCCAGTACTTC,CASSLDARQETQYF
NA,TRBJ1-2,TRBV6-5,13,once,TGTGCCAGCAGTCCGAGTACAACGGGAGGCTACACCTTC,CASSPSTTGGYTF
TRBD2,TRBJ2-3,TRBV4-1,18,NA,TGCGCCAGCAGCCAAGACCCTAGCGGGGGGGCAGCGACAGATACGCAGTATTTT,CASSQDPSGGAATDTQYF
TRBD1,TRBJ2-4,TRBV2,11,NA,TGTGCCAGCAGTGAAAGGGGGACAGCAGACTTC,CASSERGTADF
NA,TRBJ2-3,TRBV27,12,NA,TGTGCCAGCAGATACAACACAGATACGCAGTATTTT,CASRYNTDTQYF
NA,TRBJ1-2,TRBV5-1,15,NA,TGCGCCAGCAGCTTGGACCCAGAGGATTCTTATGGCTACACCTTC,CASSLDPEDSYGYTF
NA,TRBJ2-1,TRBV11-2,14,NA,TGTGCCAGCAGCCCACAACGGGGGGCCAATGAGCAGTTCTTC,CASSPQRGANEQFF
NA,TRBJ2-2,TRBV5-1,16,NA,TGCGCCAGCAGCCGAGCACCGGGACAGAACACCGGGGAGCTGTTTTTT,CASSRAPGQNTGELFF
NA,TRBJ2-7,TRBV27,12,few,TGTGCCAGCAGACAGGGTCCCTACGAGCAGTACTTC,CASRQGPYEQYF
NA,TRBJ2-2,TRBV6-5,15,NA,TGTGCCAGCAGTCCCCGTCCCCTGAACACCGGGGAGCTGTTTTTT,CASSPRPLNTGELFF
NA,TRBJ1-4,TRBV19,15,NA,TGTGCCAGTAGTAAAACAGGTTCCGGCGCTGAAAAACTGTTTTTT,CASSKTGSGAEKLFF
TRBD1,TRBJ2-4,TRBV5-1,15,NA,TGCGCCAGCAGCTTGTGGGGGACAGGGCAAAACATTCAGTACTTC,CASSLWGTGQNIQYF
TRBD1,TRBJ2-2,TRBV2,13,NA,TGTGCCAGTGGGGACAGGGGGCCCGGGGAGCTGTTTTTT,CASGDRGPGELFF
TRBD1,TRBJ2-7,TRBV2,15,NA,TGTGCCAGCAGTTCCGCCGGACAGGGGAAAAACGAGCAGTACTTC,CASSSAGQGKNEQYF
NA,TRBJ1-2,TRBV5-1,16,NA,TGCGCCAGCAGCCAATCGGGCCCAAACGTCAACTATGGCTACACCTTC,CASSQSGPNVNYGYTF
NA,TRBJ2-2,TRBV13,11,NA,TGTGCCAGCAGCTTAGCCGGGGAGCTGTTTTTT,CASSLAGELFF
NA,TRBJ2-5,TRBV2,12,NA,TGTGCCAGCAGTGCTAGCCAAGAGACCCAGTACTTC,CASSASQETQYF
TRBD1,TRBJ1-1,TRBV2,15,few,TGTGCCAGCAGGGGGGGACAGGGCGGTAACACTGAAGCTTTCTTT,CASRGGQGGNTEAFF
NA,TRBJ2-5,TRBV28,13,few,TGTGCCAGCGAAGAACAGCGGCTCGGGACCCAGTACTTC,CASEEQRLGTQYF
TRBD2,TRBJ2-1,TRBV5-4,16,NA,TGTGCCAGCACCATTATTGGAGCGGGGGGATCGAATGAGCAGTTCTTC,CASTIIGAGGSNEQFF
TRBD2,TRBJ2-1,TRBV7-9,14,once,TGTGCCAGCAGCCTTACTAGCGGGGACAATGAGCAGTTCTTC,CASSLTSGDNEQFF
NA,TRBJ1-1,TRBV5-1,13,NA,TGCGCCAGCAGTCGGACTCGGAACACTGAAGCTTTCTTT,CASSRTRNTEAFF
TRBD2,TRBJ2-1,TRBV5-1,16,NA,TGCGCCAGCAGCTTGGCGGTAGCGGGGGGTTACAATGAGCAGTTCTTC,CASSLAVAGGYNEQFF
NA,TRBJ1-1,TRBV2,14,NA,TGTGCCAGCAGGCAAGTACTGAATCCCTCTGAAGCTTTCTTT,CASRQVLNPSEAFF
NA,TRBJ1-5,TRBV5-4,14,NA,TGTGCCAGCAGCCTGGACAGTTCGCGGGAGCCCCAGCATTTT,CASSLDSSREPQHF
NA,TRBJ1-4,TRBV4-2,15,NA,TGTGCCAGCAGCCGCTATCAGACAACTAATGAAAAACTGTTTTTT,CASSRYQTTNEKLFF
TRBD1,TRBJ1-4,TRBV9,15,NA,TGTGCCAGCAGCGCCACAGGGGGATTTAATGAAAAACTGTTTTTT,CASSATGGFNEKLFF
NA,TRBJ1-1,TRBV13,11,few,TGTGCCAGCAGCTTTGGGGGGGTAGCTTTCTTT,CASSFGGVAFF
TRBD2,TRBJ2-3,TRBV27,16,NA,TGTGCCAGCAGTCCTAGGACTAGCGGGATAGTAGATACGCAGTATTTT,CASSPRTSGIVDTQYF
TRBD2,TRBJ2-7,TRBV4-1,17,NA,TGCGCCAGCAGCCAAGATCGGGGGACTAGCGTCGGATACGAGCAGTACTTC,CASSQDRGTSVGYEQYF
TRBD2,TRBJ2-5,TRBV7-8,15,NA,TGTGCCAGCAGCATTTGGACTAGCGCGCAAGAGACCCAGTACTTC,CASSIWTSAQETQYF
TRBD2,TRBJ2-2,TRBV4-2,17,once,TGTGCCAGCAGCCAAGATCGGGCGGGGGGCAACACCGGGGAGCTGTTTTTT,CASSQDRAGGNTGELFF
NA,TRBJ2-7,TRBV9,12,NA,TGTGCCAGCAGCGTAGAGGACTACGAGCAGTACTTC,CASSVEDYEQYF
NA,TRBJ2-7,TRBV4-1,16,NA,TGCGCCAGCAGCCAAGAGGAGATGCTTCCCCCCTACGAGCAGTACTTC,CASSQEEMLPPYEQYF
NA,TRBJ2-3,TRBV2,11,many,TGTGCCAGCGGACTCACAGATACGCAGTATTTT,CASGLTDTQYF
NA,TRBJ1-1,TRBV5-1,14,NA,TGCGCCAGCAGGAAGGAGGCAGGGCGGCCTGAAGCTTTCTTT,CASRKEAGRPEAFF
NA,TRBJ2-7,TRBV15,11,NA,TGTGCCACCAGCAACAAATACGAGCAGTACTTC,CATSNKYEQYF